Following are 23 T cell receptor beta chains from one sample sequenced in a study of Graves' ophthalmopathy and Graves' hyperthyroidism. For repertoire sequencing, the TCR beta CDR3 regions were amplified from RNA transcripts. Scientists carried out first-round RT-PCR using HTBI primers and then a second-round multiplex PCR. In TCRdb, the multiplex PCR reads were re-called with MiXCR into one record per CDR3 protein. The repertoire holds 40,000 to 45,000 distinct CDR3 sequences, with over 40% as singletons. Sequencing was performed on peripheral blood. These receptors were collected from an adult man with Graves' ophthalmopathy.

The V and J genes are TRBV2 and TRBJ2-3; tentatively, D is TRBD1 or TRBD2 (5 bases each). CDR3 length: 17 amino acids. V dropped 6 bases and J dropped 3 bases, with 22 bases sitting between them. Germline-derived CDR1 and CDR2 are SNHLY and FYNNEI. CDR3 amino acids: CASRDWEGHLVTDTQYF. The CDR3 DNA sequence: TGTGCCAGCAGGGACTGGGAAGGACACCTCGTAACAGATACGCAGTATTTT.

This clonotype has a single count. CDR3 sequence: CSAVSGGSGEQYV. CDR3 DNA sequence: TGCAGTGCTGTCAGCGGGGGGAGCGGGGAGCAGTACGTC. The gene calls are TRBV20-1 and TRBJ2-7; TRBD2 matches at 9 bases. CDR1 is DFQATT and CDR2 is SNEGSKA in the germline V gene (reference sequence). The CDR3 has 13 amino acids. V trimming: 5 bases; J trimming: 7 bases; junction bases outside the gene matches: 9.

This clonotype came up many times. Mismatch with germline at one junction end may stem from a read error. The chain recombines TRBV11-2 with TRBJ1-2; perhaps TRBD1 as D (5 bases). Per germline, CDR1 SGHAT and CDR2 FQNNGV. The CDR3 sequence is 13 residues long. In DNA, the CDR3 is TGTGCCAGCAGCCTAGAGGGGCTCTATGGCTACACCTTC. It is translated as CASSLEGLYGYTF.

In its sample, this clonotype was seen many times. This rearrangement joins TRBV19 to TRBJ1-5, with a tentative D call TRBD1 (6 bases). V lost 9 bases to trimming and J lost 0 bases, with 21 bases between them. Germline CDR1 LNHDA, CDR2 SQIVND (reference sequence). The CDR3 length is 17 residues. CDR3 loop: CASSNRGTLYSNQPQHF. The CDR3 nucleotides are TGTGCCAGCTCTAACCGGGGGACACTATATAGCAATCAGCCCCAGCATTTT.

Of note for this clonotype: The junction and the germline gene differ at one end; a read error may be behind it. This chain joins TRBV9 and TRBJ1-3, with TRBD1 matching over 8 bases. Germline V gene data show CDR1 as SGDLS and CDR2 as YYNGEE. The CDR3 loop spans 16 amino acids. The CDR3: CASSVVPGGAGNAICF. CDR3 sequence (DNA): TGTGCCAGCAGCGTAGTGCCAGGGGGCGCTGGAAACGCCATATGCTTT.

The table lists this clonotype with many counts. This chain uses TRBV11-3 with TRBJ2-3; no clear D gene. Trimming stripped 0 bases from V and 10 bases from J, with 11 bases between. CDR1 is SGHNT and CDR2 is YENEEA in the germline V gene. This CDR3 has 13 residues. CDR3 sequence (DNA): TGTGCCAGCAGCTTAGATTCGGTAGGGTCGCAGTATTTT. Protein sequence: CASSLDSVGSQYF.

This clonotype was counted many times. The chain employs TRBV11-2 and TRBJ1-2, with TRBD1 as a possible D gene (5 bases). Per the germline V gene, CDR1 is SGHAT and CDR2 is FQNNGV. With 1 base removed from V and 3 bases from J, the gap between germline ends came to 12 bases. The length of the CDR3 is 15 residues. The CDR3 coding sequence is TGTGCCAGCAGCTTAGCCCAGGGTAGGGACTATGGCTACACCTTC. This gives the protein CASSLAQGRDYGYTF.

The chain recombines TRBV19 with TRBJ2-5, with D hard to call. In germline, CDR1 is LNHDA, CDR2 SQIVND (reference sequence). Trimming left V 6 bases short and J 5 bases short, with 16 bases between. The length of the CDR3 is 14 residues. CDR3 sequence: CASRSGGLGETQYF. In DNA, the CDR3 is TGTGCCAGTAGATCGGGTGGGTTGGGGGAGACCCAGTACTTC.

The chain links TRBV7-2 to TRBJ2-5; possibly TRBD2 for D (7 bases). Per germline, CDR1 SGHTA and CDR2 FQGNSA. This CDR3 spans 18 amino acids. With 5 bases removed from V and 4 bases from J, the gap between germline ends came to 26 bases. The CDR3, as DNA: TGTGCCAGCAGCCGACGGGACATTTACGAGGGAGGGGCAGAGACCCAGTACTTC. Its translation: CASSRRDIYEGGAETQYF.

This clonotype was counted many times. DNA of the CDR3: TGTGCCAGCAAAACGACAGGGACGAACACCGGGGAGCTGTTTTTT. It specifies CASKTTGTNTGELFF. The rearrangement uses TRBV12-3 or TRBV12-4 and TRBJ2-2, with TRBD1 matching over 7 bases. The CDR3 runs to 15 residues. Germline trimming cut 7 bases from V and 0 bases from J; bases unmatched to any gene: 5.

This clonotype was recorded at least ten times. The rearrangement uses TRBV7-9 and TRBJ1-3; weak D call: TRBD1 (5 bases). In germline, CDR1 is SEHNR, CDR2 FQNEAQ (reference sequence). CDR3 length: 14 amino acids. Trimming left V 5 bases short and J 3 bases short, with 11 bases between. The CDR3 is CASSTQGGGNTIYF. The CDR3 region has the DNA TGTGCCAGCAGCACCCAGGGCGGTGGAAACACCATATATTTT.

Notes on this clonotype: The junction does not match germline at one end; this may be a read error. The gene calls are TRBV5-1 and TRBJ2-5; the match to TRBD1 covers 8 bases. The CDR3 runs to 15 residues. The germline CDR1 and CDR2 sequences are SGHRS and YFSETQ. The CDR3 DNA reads TGTGCCAGCAGCTCGGACAGGGACATGGGTCAGCCCCAGTACTTC. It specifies CASSSDRDMGQPQYF.

CDR3 amino acids: CASSSSGASTDTQFF. The CDR3 DNA sequence: TGTGCCAGTAGTAGTAGCGGGGCTAGCACAGATACGCAGTTCTTC. The chain combines TRBV19 with TRBJ2-1, with 8 bases aligning to TRBD2. The CDR3 loop spans 15 amino acids. Germline-derived CDR1 and CDR2 are LNHDA and SQIVND (reference sequence). The trim removed 4 bases at V and 12 bases at J, leaving 14 bases unmatched.

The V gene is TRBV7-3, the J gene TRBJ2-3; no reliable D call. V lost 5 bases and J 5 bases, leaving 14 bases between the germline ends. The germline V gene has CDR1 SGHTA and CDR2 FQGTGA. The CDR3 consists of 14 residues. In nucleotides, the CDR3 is TGTGCCAGCAGCCCTTCCGGGCTTGAAGATACGCAGTATTTT. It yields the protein CASSPSGLEDTQYF.

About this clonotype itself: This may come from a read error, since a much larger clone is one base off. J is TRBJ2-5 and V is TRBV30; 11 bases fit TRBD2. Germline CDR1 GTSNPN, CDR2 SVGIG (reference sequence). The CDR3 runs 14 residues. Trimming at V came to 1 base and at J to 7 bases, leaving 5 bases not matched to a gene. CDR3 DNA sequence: TGTGCCTGGAGTGGACTAGCGGGAAAGGGGACCCAGTACTTC. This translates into CAWSGLAGKGTQYF.

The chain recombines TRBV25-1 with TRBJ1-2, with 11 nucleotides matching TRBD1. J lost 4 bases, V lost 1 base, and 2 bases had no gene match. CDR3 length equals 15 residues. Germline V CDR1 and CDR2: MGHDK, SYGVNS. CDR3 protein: CASSEFGTGGYGYTF. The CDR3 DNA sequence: TGTGCCAGCAGTGAATTTGGGACAGGGGGCTATGGCTACACCTTC.

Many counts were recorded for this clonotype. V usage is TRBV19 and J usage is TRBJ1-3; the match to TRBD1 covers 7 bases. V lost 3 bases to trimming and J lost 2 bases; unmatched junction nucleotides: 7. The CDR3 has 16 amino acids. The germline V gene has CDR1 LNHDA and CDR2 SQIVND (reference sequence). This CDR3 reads CASSIRQGTAGNTIYF. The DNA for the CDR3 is TGTGCCAGTAGTATTCGACAGGGTACCGCTGGAAACACCATATATTTT.

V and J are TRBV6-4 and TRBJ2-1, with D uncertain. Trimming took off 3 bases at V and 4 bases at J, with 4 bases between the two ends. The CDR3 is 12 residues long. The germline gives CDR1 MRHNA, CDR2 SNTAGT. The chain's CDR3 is CASSDGYNEQFF. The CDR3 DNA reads TGTGCCAGCAGTGATGGGTACAATGAGCAGTTCTTC.

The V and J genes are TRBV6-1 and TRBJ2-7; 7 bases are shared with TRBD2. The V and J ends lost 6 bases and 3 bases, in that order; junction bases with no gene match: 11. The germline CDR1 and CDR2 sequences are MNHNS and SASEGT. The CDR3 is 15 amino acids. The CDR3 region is CASSELGTKNYEQYF. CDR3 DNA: TGTGCCAGCAGCGAACTCGGGACTAAGAACTACGAGCAGTACTTC.

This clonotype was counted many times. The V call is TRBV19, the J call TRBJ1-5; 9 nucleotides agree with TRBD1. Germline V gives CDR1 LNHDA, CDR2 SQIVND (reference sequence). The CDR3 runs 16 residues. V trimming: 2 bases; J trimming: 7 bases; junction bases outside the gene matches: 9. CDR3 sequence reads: CASSIPDDRGDQPQHF. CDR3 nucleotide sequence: TGTGCCAGTAGTATACCCGACGACAGGGGGGACCAGCCCCAGCATTTT.

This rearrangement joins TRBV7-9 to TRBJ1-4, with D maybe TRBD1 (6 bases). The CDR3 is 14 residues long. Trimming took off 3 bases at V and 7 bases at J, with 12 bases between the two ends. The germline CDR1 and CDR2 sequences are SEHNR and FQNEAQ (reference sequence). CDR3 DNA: TGTGCCAGCAGCTTTAGCAGGGGTGGTGAAAAACTGTTTTTT. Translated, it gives CASSFSRGGEKLFF.

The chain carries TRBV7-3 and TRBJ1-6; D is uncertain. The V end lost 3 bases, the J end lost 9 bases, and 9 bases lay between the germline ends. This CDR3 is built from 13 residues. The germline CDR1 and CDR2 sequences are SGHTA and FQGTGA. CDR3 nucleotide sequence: TGTGCCAGCAGCTTGGACCGCTCTTCACCCCTCCACTTT. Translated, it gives CASSLDRSSPLHF.

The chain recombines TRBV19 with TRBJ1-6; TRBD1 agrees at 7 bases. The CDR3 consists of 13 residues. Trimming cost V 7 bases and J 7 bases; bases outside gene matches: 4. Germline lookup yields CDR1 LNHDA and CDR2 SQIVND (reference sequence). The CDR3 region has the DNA TGTGCCAGTACCGGACAGGAAAATTCACCCCTCCACTTT. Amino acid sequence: CASTGQENSPLHF.